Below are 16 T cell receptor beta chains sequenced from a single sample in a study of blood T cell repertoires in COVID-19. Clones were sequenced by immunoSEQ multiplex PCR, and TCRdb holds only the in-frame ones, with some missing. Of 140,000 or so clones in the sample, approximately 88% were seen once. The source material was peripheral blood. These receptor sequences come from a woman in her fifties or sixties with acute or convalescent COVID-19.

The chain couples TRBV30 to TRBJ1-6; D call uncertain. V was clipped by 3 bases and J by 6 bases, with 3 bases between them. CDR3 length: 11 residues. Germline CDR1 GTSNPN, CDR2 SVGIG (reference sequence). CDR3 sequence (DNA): TGTGCCTGGAGCCTTAATTCACCCCTCCACTTT. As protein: CAWSLNSPLHF.

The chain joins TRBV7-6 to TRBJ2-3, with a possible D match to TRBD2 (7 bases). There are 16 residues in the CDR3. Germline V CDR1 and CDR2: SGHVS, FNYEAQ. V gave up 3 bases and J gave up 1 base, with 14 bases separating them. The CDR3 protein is CASSFSQGRGTDTQYF. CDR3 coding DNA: TGTGCCAGCAGCTTTAGCCAGGGGAGGGGCACAGATACGCAGTATTTT.

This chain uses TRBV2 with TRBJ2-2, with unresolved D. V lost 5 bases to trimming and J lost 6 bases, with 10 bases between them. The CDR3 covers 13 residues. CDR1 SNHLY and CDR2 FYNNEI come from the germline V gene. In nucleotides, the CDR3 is TGTGCCAGCAGTACTCAGGTTGCCGGGGAGCTGTTTTTT. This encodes CASSTQVAGELFF.

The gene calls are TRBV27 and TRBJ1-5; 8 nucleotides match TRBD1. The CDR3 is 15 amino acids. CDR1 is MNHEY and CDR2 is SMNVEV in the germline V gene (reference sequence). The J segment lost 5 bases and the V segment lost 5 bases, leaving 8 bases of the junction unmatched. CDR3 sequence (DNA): TGTGCCAGCAGTGCAACAGGGGGAGGTGATCAGCCCCAGCATTTT. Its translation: CASSATGGGDQPQHF.

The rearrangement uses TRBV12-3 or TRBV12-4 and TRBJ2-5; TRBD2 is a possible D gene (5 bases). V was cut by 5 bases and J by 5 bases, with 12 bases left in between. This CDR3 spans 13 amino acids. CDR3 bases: TGTGCCAGCAGTCTCGGGATTTGGGAGACCCAGTACTTC. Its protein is CASSLGIWETQYF.

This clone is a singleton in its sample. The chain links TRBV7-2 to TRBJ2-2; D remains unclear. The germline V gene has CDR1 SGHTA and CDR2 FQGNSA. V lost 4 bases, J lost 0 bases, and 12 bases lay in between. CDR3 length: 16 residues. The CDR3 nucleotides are TGTGCCAGCAGCTCCAAGACTGGTGCGAACACCGGGGAGCTGTTTTTT. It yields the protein CASSSKTGANTGELFF.

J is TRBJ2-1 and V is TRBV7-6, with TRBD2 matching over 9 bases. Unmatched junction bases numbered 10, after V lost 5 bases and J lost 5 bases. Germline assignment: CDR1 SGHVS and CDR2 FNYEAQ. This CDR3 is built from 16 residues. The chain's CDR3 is CASSLLAGASNNEQFF. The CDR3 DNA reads TGTGCCAGCAGCCTCTTAGCGGGGGCCTCTAACAATGAGCAGTTCTTC. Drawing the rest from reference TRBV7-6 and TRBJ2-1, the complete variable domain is GAGVSQSPRYKVTKRGQDVALRCDPISGHVSLYWYRQALGQGPEFLTYFNYEAQQDKSGLPNDRFSAERPEGSISTLTIQRTEQRDSAMYRCASSLLAGASNNEQFFGPGTRLTVL.

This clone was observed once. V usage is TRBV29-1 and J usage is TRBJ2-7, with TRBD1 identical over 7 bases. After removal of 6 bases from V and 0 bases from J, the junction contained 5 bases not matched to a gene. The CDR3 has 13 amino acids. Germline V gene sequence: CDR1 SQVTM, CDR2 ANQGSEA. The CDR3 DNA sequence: TGCAGCGTGGCACAGGGGAACTCCTACGAGCAGTACTTC. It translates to CSVAQGNSYEQYF.

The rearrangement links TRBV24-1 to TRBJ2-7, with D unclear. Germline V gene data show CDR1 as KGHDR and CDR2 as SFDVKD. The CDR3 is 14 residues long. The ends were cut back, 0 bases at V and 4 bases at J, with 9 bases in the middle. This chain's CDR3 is CATSDLAAYYEQYF. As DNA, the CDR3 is TGTGCCACCAGTGATTTGGCGGCATATTACGAGCAGTACTTC.

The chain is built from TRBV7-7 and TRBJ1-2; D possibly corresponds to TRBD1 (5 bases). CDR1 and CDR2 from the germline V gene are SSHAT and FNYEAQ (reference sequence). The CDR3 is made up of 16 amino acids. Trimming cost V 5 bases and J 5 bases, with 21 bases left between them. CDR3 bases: TGTGCCAGCAGCAGCCAAGCAGATTCAGGGCCATATGGCTACACCTTC. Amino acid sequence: CASSSQADSGPYGYTF.

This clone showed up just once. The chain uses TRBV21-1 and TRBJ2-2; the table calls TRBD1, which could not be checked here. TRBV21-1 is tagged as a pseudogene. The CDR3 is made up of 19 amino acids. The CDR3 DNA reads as TGTGCCAGCAGCAAGCGCCACAGGGGTTTTACTGCGAACACCGGGGAGCTGTTTTTT. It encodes CASSKRHRGFTANTGELFF.

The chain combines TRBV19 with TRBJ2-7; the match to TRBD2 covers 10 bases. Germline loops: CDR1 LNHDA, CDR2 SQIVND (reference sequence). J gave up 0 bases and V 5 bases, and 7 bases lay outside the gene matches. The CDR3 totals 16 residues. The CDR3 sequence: CASSRVTSGVSYEQYF. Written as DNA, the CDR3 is TGTGCCAGTAGTCGGGTTACTAGCGGGGTCTCCTACGAGCAGTACTTC.

The CDR3 bases are TGCGCCAGCAGCCAGATCCGGGACAGATATGGCTACACCTTC. Protein product: CASSQIRDRYGYTF. This chain joins TRBV4-1 and TRBJ1-2; TRBD1 matches 7 bases. J gave up 5 bases and V 3 bases, and 6 bases lay outside the gene matches. Germline-derived CDR1 and CDR2 are MGHRA and YSYEKL. This CDR3 region has 14 residues.

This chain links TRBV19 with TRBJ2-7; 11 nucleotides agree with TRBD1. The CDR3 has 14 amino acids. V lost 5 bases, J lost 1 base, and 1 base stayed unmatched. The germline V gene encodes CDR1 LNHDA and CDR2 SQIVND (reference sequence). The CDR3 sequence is CASSWDRGSYEQYF. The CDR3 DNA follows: TGTGCCAGTAGTTGGGACAGGGGGTCCTACGAGCAGTACTTC.

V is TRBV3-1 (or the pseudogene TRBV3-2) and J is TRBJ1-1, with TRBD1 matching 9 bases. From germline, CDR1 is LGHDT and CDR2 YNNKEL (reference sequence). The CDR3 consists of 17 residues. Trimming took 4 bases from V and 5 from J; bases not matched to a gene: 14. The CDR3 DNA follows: TGTGCCAGCAGCCCCCAAAACAGGGGGCCTGTGGAAACTGAAGCTTTCTTT. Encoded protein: CASSPQNRGPVETEAFF.

The CDR3 region is CASSQAPDRAYYEQYF. As DNA, the CDR3 is TGTGCCAGCAGCCAAGCCCCGGACAGGGCCTACTACGAGCAGTACTTC. The chain employs TRBV3-1 (or the pseudogene TRBV3-2) and TRBJ2-7; 8 bases line up with TRBD1. V lost 1 base and J lost 3; bases outside the gene matches: 8. CDR3 length equals 16 residues. CDR1 LGHDT and CDR2 YNNKEL come from the germline V gene (reference sequence).